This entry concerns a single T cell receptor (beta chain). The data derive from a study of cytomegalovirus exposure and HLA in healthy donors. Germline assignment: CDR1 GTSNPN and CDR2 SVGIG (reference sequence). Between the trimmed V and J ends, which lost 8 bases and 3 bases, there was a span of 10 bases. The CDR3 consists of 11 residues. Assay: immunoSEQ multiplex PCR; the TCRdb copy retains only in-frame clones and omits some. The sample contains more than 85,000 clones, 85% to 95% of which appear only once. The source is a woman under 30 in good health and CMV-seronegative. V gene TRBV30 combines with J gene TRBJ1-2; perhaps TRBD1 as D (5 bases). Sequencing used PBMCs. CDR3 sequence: CAVGGDYGYTF. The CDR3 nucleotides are TGTGCCGTGGGGGGTGACTATGGCTACACCTTC.